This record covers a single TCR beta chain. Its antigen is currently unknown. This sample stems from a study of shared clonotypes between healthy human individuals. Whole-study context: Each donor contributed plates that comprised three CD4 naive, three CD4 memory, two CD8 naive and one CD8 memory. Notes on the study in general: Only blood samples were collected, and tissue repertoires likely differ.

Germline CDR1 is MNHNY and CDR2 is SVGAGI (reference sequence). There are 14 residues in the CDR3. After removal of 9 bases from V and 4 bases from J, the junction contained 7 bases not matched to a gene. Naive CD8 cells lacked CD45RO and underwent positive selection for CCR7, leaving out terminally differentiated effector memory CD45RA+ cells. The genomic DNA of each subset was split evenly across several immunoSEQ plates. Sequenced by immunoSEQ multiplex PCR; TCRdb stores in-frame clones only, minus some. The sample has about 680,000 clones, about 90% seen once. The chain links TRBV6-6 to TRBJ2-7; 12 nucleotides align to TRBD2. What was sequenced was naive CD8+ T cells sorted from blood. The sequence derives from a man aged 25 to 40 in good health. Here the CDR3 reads CASSLAGGAYEQYF. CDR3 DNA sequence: TGTGCCAGTAGTCTAGCGGGAGGGGCTTACGAGCAGTACTTC.